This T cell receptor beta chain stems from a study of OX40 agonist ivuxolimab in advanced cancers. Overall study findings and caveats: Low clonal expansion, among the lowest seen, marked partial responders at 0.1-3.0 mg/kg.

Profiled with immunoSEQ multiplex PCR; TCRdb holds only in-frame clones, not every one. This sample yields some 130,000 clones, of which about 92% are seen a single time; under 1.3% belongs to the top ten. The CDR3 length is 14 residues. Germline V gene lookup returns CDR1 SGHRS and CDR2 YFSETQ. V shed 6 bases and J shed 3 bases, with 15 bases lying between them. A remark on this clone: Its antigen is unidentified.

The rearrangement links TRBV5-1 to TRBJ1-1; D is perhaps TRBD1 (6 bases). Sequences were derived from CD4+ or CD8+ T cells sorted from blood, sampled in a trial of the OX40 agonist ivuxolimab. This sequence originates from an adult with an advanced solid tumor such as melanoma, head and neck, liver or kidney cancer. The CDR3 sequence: CASTPGGRDTEAFF. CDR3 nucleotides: TGCGCCAGCACCCCCGGGGGGCGGGACACTGAAGCTTTCTTT. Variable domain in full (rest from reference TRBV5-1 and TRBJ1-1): KAGVTQTPRYLIKTRGQQVTLSCSPISGHRSVSWYQQTPGQGLQFLFEYFSETQRNKGNFPGRFSGRQFSNSRSEMNVSTLELGDSALYLCASTPGGRDTEAFFGQGTRLTVV.